This TCR beta chain appears in the sequencing data of a study of cytomegalovirus exposure and HLA in healthy donors. Findings and limits, study-wide: In a later analysis, at a false discovery rate of 0.05, about 16,000 TCR beta sequences matched HLA alleles. Some V segments, including TRBV6-2 and TRBV6-3, were excluded as indistinguishable.

CDR1 is SGHDT, CDR2 YYEEEE, per germline. Trimming cost V 5 bases and J 8 bases, with 10 bases left between them. The CDR3 length is 11 residues. Although they were nominally healthy when sampled, donors likely had unrecorded immune exposures. PCR used 60 Vbeta primers and 13 Jbeta primers. Assay: immunoSEQ multiplex PCR; the TCRdb copy retains only in-frame clones and omits some. The sample lists under 95,000 clones, about 78% occurring once. This clone has just one count. The antigen remains unidentified. Source material: PBMCs. The TCR was taken from a male donor in good health and CMV-seronegative. The chain carries TRBV5-6 and TRBJ1-2; D is ambiguous. CDR3 protein: CASRRGRGYTF. CDR3 DNA: TGTGCCAGCAGGCGGGGTCGGGGCTACACCTTC. Complete variable domain (other parts from reference TRBV5-6 and TRBJ1-2): DAGVTQSPTHLIKTRGQQVTLRCSPKSGHDTVSWYQQALGQGPQFIFQYYEEEERQRGNFPDRFSGHQFPNYSSELNVNALLLGDSALYLCASRRGRGYTFGSGTRLTVV.